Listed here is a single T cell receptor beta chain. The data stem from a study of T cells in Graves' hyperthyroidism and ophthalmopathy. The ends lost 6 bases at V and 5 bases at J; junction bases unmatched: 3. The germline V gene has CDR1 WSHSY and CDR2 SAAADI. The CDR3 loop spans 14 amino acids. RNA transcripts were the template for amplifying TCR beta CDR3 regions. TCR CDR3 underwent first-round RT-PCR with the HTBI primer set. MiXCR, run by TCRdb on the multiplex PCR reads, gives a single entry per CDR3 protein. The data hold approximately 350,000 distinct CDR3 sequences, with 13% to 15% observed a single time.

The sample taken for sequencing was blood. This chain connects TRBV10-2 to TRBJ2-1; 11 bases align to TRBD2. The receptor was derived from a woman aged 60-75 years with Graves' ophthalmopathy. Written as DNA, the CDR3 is TGCGCCAGCAGAGTAGCGGGAGGGAACAATGAGCAGTTCTTC. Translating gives CASRVAGGNNEQFF.